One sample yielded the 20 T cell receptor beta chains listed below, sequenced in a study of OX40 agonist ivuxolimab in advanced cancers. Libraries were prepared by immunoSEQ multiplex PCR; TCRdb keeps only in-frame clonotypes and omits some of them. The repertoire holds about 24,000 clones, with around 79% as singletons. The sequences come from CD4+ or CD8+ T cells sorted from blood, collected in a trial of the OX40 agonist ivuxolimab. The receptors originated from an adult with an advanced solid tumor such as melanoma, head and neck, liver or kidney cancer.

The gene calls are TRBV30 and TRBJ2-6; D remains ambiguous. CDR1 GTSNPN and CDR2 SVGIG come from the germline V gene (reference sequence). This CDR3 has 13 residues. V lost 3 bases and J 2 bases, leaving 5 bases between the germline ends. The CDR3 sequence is CAWRDPGANVLTF. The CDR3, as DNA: TGTGCCTGGAGAGATCCTGGGGCCAACGTCCTGACTTTC. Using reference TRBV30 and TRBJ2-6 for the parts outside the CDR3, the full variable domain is SQTIHQWPATLVQPVGSPLSLECTVEGTSNPNLYWYRQAAGRGLQLLFYSVGIGQISSEVPQNLSASRPQDRQFILSSKKLLLSDSGFYLCAWRDPGANVLTFGAGSRLTVL.

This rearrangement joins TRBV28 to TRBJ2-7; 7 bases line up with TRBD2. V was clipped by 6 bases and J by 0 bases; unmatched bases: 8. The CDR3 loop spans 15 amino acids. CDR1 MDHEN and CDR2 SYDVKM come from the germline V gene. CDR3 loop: CASSSPSGGSYEQYF. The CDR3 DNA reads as TGTGCCAGCAGCTCTCCTAGCGGTGGCTCCTACGAGCAGTACTTC.

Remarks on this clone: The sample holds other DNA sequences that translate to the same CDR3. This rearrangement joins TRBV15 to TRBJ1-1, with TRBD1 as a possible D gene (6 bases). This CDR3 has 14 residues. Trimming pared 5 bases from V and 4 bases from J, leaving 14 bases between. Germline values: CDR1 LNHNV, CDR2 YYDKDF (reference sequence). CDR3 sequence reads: CATSRGQGSTEAFF. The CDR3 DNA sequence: TGTGCCACCAGCCGGGGGCAGGGCAGCACTGAAGCTTTCTTT.

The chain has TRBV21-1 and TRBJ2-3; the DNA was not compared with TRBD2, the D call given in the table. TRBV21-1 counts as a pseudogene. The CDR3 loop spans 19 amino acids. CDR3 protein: CASSKKPSYRGGSTDTQYF. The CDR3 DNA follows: TGTGCCAGCAGCAAAAAGCCGTCTTATCGGGGGGGAAGCACAGATACGCAGTATTTT.

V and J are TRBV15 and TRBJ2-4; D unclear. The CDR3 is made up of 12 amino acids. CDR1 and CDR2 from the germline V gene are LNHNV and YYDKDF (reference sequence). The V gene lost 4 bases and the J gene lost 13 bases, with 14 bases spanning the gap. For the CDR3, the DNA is TGTGCCACCAGCACTAGACTGAGTAAACAGTACTTC. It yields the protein CATSTRLSKQYF.

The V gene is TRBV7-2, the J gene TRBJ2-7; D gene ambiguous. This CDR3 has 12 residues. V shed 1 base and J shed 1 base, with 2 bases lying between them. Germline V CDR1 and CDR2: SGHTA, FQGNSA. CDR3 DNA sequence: TGTGCCAGCAGCTTAGTTTCCTACGAGCAGTACTTC. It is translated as CASSLVSYEQYF.

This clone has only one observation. Here the CDR3 reads CASSLTRGTEAFF. CDR3 nucleotides: TGCGCCAGCAGCTTGACCCGGGGCACTGAAGCTTTCTTT. V usage is TRBV5-1 and J usage is TRBJ1-1; no firm D call. Deletions cut 1 base from V and 4 bases from J, with 8 bases between. The CDR3 has 13 amino acids. Germline V gene lookup returns CDR1 SGHRS and CDR2 YFSETQ.

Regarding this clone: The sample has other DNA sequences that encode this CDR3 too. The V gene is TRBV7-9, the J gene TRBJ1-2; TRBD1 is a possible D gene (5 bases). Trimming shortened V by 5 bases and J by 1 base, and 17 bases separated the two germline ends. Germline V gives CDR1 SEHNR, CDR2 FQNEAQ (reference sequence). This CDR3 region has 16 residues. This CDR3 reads CASSLNDSPHNYGYTF. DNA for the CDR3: TGTGCCAGCAGCCTAAACGACAGCCCCCATAACTATGGCTACACCTTC.

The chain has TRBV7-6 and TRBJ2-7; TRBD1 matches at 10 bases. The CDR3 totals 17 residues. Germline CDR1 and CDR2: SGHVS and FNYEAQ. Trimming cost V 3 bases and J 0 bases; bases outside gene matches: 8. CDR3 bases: TGTGCCAGCAGCTTGGGACCGGGACAGGGGACCTCCTACGAGCAGTACTTC. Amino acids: CASSLGPGQGTSYEQYF. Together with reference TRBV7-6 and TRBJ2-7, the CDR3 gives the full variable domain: GAGVSQSPRYKVTKRGQDVALRCDPISGHVSLYWYRQALGQGPEFLTYFNYEAQQDKSGLPNDRFSAERPEGSISTLTIQRTEQRDSAMYRCASSLGPGQGTSYEQYFGPGTRLTVT.

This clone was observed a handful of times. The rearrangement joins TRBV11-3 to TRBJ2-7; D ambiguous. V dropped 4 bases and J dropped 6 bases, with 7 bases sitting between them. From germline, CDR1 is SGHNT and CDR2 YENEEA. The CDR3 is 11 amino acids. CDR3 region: CASSSGREQYF. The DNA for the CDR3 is TGTGCCAGCAGCTCCGGACGCGAGCAGTACTTC.

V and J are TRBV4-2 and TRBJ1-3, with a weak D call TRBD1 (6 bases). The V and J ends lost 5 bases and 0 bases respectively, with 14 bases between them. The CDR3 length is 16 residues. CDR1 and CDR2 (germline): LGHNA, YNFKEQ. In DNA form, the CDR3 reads TGTGCCAGCAGCTTACCAGGGGCTGGCTCTGGAAACACCATATATTTT. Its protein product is CASSLPGAGSGNTIYF.

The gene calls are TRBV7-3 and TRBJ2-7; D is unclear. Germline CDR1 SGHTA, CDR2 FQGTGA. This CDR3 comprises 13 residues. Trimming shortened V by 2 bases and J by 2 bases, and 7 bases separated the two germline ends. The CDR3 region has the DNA TGTGCCAGCAGCTTAGTTGGTCCCTACGAGCAGTACTTC. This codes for CASSLVGPYEQYF.

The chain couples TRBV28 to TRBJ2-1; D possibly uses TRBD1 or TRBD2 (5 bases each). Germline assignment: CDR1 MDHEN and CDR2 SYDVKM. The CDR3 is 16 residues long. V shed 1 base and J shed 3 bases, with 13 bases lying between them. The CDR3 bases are TGTGCCAGCAGTTTATCGGGGCCATCCTTCTACAATGAGCAGTTCTTC. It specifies CASSLSGPSFYNEQFF.

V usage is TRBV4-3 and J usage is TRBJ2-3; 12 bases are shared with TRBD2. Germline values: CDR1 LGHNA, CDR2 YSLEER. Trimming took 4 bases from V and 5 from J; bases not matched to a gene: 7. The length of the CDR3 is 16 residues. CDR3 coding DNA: TGCGCCAGCAGCCGGGCTAGCGGGAGGGCTGTAGATACGCAGTATTTT. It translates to CASSRASGRAVDTQYF.

The CDR3, as DNA: TGTGCCAGTAGTATGTCCTCCATCTCCTACGAGCAGTACTTC. Protein: CASSMSSISYEQYF. V usage is TRBV19 and J usage is TRBJ2-7; D unresolved. Deletions cut 3 bases from V and 0 bases from J, with 9 bases between. The germline gives CDR1 LNHDA, CDR2 SQIVND (reference sequence). The CDR3 has 14 residues.

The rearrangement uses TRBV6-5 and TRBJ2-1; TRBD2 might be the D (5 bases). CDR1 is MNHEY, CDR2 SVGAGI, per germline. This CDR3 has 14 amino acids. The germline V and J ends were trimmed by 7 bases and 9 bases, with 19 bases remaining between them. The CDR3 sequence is CASTRIEGVSEQFF. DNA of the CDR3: TGTGCCAGCACCAGAATCGAGGGAGTTTCTGAGCAGTTCTTC.

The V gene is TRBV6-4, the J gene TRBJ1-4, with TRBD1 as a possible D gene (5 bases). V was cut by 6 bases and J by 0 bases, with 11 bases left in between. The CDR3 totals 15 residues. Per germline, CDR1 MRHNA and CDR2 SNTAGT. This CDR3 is CASRRGDATNEKLFF. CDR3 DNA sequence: TGTGCCAGCAGACGGGGCGATGCAACTAATGAAAAACTGTTTTTT.

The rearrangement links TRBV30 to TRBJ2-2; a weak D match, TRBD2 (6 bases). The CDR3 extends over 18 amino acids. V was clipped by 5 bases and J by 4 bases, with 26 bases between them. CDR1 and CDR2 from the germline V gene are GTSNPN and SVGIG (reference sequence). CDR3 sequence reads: CAWVSPPGSPRGTGELFF. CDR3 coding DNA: TGTGCCTGGGTTAGTCCCCCCGGGTCCCCGCGGGGCACCGGGGAGCTGTTTTTT.

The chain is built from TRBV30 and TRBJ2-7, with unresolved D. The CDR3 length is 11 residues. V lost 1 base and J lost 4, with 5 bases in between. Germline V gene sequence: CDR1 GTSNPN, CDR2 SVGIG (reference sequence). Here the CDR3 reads CAWSDQYEQYF. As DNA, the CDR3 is TGTGCCTGGAGTGACCAATACGAGCAGTACTTC. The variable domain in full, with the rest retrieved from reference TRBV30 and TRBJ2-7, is SQTIHQWPATLVQPVGSPLSLECTVEGTSNPNLYWYRQAAGRGLQLLFYSVGIGQISSEVPQNLSASRPQDRQFILSSKKLLLSDSGFYLCAWSDQYEQYFGPGTRLTVT.

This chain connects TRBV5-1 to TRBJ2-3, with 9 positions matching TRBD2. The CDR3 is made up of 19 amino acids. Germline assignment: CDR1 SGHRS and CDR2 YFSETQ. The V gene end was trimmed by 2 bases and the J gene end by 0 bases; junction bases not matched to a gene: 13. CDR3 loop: CASSFFSLAGAASTDTQYF. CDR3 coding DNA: TGCGCCAGCAGCTTTTTTTCGTTAGCGGGAGCCGCTAGCACAGATACGCAGTATTTT.